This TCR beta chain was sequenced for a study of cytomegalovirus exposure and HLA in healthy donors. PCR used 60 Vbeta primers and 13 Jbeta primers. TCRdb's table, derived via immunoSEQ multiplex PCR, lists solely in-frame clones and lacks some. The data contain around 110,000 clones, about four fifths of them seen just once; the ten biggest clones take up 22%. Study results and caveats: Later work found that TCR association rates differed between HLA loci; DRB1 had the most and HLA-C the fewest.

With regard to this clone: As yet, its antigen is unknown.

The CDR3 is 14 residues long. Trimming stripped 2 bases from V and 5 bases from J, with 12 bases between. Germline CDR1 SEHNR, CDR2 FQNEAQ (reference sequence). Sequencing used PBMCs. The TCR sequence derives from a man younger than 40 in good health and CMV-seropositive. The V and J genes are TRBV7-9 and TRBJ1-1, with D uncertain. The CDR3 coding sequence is TGTGCCAGCAGCTTATTTTCCCCCCCAACTGAAGCTTTCTTT. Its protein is CASSLFSPPTEAFF.